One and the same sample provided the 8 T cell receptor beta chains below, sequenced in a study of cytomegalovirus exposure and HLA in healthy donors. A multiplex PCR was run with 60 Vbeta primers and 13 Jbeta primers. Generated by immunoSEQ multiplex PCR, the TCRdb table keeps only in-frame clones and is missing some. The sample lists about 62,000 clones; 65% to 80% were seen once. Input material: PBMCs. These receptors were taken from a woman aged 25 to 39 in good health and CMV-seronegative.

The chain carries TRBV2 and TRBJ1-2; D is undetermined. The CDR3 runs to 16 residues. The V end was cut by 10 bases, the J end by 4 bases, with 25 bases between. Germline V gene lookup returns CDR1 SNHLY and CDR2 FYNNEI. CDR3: CATPKEDLNGLYGYTF. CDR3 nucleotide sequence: TGTGCCACCCCGAAGGAGGACTTAAATGGTCTCTATGGCTACACCTTC.

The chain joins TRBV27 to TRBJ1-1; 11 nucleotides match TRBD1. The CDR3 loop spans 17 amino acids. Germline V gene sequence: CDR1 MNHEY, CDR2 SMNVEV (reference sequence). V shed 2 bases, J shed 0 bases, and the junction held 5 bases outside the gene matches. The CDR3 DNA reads TGTGCCAGCAGTTTAATACCGGGACAGGGGGTGAACACTGAAGCTTTCTTT. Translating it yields CASSLIPGQGVNTEAFF.

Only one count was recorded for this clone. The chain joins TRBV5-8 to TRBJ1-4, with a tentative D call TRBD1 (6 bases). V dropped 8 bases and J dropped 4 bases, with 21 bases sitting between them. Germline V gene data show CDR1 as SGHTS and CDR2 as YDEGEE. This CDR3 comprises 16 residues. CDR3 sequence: CARLSLDRSINEKLFF. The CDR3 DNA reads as TGTGCCAGGCTTTCGCTCGACAGGTCCATTAATGAAAAACTGTTTTTT.

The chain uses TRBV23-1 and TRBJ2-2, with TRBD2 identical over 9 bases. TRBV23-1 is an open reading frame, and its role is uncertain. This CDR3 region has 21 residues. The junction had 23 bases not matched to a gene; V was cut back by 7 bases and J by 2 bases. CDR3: CASTSLGQSRAGGPNTGELFF. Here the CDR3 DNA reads TGCGCCAGCACCTCTTTGGGGCAAAGTCGGGCGGGAGGGCCCAACACCGGGGAGCTGTTTTTT.

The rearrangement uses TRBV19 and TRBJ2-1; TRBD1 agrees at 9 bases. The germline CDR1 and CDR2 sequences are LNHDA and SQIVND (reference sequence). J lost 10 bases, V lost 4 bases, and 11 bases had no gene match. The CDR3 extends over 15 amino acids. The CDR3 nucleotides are TGTGCCAGTAGTAAGGACAGGGGAGGGACGGGGGAGCAGTTCTTC. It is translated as CASSKDRGGTGEQFF.

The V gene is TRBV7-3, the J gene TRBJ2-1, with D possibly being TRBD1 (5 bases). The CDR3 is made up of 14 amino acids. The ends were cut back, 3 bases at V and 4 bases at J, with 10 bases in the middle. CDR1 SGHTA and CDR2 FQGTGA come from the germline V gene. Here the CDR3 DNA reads TGTGCCAGCAGCTTGGGGCAAAGGTACAATGAGCAGTTCTTC. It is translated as CASSLGQRYNEQFF.

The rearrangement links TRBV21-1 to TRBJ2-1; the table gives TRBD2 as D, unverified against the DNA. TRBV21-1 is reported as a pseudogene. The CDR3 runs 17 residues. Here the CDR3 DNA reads TGTGCCAGCAGCAAAGGGGGGGGAGCGGGAGGCGTCAATGAGCAGTTCTTC. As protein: CASSKGGGAGGVNEQFF.

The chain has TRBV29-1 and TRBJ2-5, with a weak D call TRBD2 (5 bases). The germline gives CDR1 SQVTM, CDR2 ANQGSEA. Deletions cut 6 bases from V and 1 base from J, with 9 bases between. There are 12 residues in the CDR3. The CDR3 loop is CSVTEAQETQYF. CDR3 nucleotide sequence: TGCAGCGTGACGGAGGCCCAAGAGACCCAGTACTTC.